The source of this T cell receptor (beta chain) is a study of OX40 agonist ivuxolimab in advanced cancers. Overall study context: Patients were roughly 83% male with ages roughly 20 to 85, mean approximately 55.

The repertoire was sequenced with immunoSEQ multiplex PCR; TCRdb's copy has only in-frame clones and lacks some. The table records roughly 97,000 clones, around nine tenths of them present only once. The source is an adult with an advanced solid tumor such as melanoma, head and neck, liver or kidney cancer. The sample in question was CD4+ or CD8+ T cells sorted from blood, obtained in a trial of the OX40 agonist ivuxolimab.

The CDR3 coding sequence is TGTGCCAGCTCACCACCCTTAACAGTAGCCAAAAACATTCAGTACTTC. As protein: CASSPPLTVAKNIQYF. The rearrangement uses TRBV18 and TRBJ2-4; D gene unclear. CDR3 size: 16 residues. From germline, CDR1 is KGHSH and CDR2 LQKENI. V lost 0 bases to trimming and J lost 0 bases, with 9 bases between them.